A single sample gave rise to the 27 T cell receptor beta chains below, sequenced in a study of shared clonotypes between healthy human individuals. It was CD45RO-negative cells, positively selected for CCR7, that made up naive CD8 cells, with terminally differentiated effector memory CD45RA+ cells excluded. Here immunoSEQ multiplex PCR was the method, and the copy in TCRdb shows in-frame clones only, minus some. Here the sample spans roughly 650,000 clones, around 96% being singletons. Sample: naive CD8+ T cells sorted from blood. These receptors all come from a woman aged 25 to 39 in good health.

The chain joins TRBV7-9 to TRBJ1-6, with 9 bases aligning to TRBD1. The CDR3 contains 18 residues. V lost 5 bases, J lost 5 bases, and 13 bases stayed unmatched. From germline, CDR1 is SEHNR and CDR2 FQNEAQ (reference sequence). The CDR3 protein is CASSPDLGQGINNSPLHF. The CDR3, as DNA: TGTGCCAGCAGCCCGGACCTCGGACAGGGGATTAATAATTCACCCCTCCACTTT.

A word on this clone: Other DNA sequences in this sample translate to the same CDR3. The DNA of the CDR3 is TGTGCCAGCAGTACGTCCCACAGGAATGCCGGCTACACCTTC. Amino acid sequence: CASSTSHRNAGYTF. The V gene is TRBV28, the J gene TRBJ1-2, with D maybe TRBD1 (5 bases). V lost 5 bases and J lost 8, with 18 bases in between. Looked up from germline, CDR1 is MDHEN and CDR2 is SYDVKM. The CDR3 contains 14 residues.

The genes are TRBV6-4 and TRBJ1-5, with a tentative D call TRBD1 (5 bases). Trimming took 9 bases from V and 4 from J, leaving 10 bases between them. The CDR3 runs to 12 residues. Germline assignment: CDR1 MRHNA and CDR2 SNTAGT. The CDR3 region is CASVTGNQPQHF. The CDR3 DNA sequence: TGTGCCAGTGTTACAGGAAATCAGCCCCAGCATTTT.

The chain recombines TRBV5-6 with TRBJ2-1; 15 bases align to TRBD2. J lost 8 bases, V lost 3 bases, and 6 bases had no gene match. Germline V gene data show CDR1 as SGHDT and CDR2 as YYEEEE. There are 16 residues in the CDR3. CDR3 sequence: CASSSGTSGRWDEQFF. Written as DNA, the CDR3 is TGTGCCAGCAGCTCCGGGACTAGCGGGAGGTGGGATGAGCAGTTCTTC.

The chain is built from TRBV5-6 and TRBJ2-1; D gene uncertain. Germline lookup yields CDR1 SGHDT and CDR2 YYEEEE. V dropped 0 bases and J dropped 3 bases, with 1 base sitting between them. The CDR3 runs 12 residues. The CDR3 loop is CASSLDYNEQFF. Written as DNA, the CDR3 is TGTGCCAGCAGCTTGGACTACAATGAGCAGTTCTTC.

The chain couples TRBV5-6 to TRBJ2-3; D is possibly TRBD1 (5 bases). Germline-derived CDR1 and CDR2 are SGHDT and YYEEEE. The length of the CDR3 is 15 residues. Trimming pared 1 base from V and 2 bases from J, leaving 11 bases between. The CDR3 reads CASSLRRQITDTQYF. The CDR3 DNA follows: TGTGCCAGCAGCTTGCGCCGACAGATCACAGATACGCAGTATTTT. Complete variable domain (other parts from reference TRBV5-6 and TRBJ2-3): DAGVTQSPTHLIKTRGQQVTLRCSPKSGHDTVSWYQQALGQGPQFIFQYYEEEERQRGNFPDRFSGHQFPNYSSELNVNALLLGDSALYLCASSLRRQITDTQYFGPGTRLTVL.

The chain has TRBV4-1 and TRBJ2-5; D may be TRBD1 or TRBD2 (5 bases each). Between the trimmed V and J ends, which lost 0 bases and 5 bases, there was a span of 16 bases. Germline loops: CDR1 MGHRA, CDR2 YSYEKL. The CDR3 runs 16 residues. In DNA form, the CDR3 reads TGCGCCAGCAGCCAAGATCTGGCAGGGACGTTGGAGACCCAGTACTTC. Its translation is CASSQDLAGTLETQYF.

The V and J genes are TRBV5-6 and TRBJ1-6, with D possibly being TRBD1 (5 bases). Germline V gene data show CDR1 as SGHDT and CDR2 as YYEEEE. This CDR3 contains 16 residues. Trimming left V 4 bases short and J 0 bases short, with 11 bases between. This CDR3 is CASSGGDSSYNSPLHF. The CDR3 coding sequence is TGTGCCAGCAGCGGGGGAGATAGCTCCTATAATTCACCCCTCCACTTT.

CDR3 DNA sequence: TGTGCCAGCAGCCAAGATCCGGACCCGGGTATGAATGGCTACACCTTC. Protein: CASSQDPDPGMNGYTF. The genes are TRBV4-2 and TRBJ1-2; D gene unclear. Trimming pared 0 bases from V and 6 bases from J, leaving 17 bases between. This CDR3 has 16 residues. The germline V gene has CDR1 LGHNA and CDR2 YNFKEQ.

The V and J genes are TRBV4-1 and TRBJ1-1, with D possibly TRBD1 on 6 matching bases. CDR3 size: 15 residues. CDR1 is MGHRA and CDR2 is YSYEKL in the germline V gene. V gave up 2 bases and J gave up 2 bases, with 12 bases separating them. CDR3 nucleotides: TGCGCCAGCAGCCAATCCGGAGGGGGAAACACTGAAGCTTTCTTT. Encoded protein: CASSQSGGGNTEAFF.

The rearrangement uses TRBV5-4 and TRBJ2-7, with 9 bases that match TRBD1. The CDR3 totals 16 residues. Germline-derived CDR1 and CDR2 are SGHNT and YYREEE (reference sequence). Trimming removed 4 bases from V and 3 bases from J; junction bases left unmatched: 11. Written as DNA, the CDR3 is TGTGCCAGCAGCCCGAACCCGGGGACAGGGCTCTACGAGCAGTACTTC. Protein: CASSPNPGTGLYEQYF.

The CDR3 here is CASSLGAWVAGTSTDTQYF. CDR3 coding DNA: TGTGCCAGCAGCTTAGGCGCATGGGTAGCGGGGACTAGCACAGATACGCAGTATTTT. The genes are TRBV7-6 and TRBJ2-3, with 8 bases lining up with TRBD2. V lost 1 base, J lost 0 bases, and 12 bases stayed unmatched. This CDR3 has 19 amino acids. Germline CDR1 is SGHVS and CDR2 is FNYEAQ. Filled out from reference TRBV7-6 and TRBJ2-3, the complete variable domain reads GAGVSQSPRYKVTKRGQDVALRCDPISGHVSLYWYRQALGQGPEFLTYFNYEAQQDKSGLPNDRFSAERPEGSISTLTIQRTEQRDSAMYRCASSLGAWVAGTSTDTQYFGPGTRLTVL.

V gene TRBV5-6 combines with J gene TRBJ2-2, with no clear D. The CDR3 spans 13 residues. Germline V gene lookup returns CDR1 SGHDT and CDR2 YYEEEE. Trimming left V 1 base short and J 6 bases short, with 7 bases between. The CDR3 sequence is CASSLMESGELFF. As DNA, the CDR3 is TGTGCCAGCAGCTTGATGGAGTCCGGGGAGCTGTTTTTT.

This chain joins TRBV2 and TRBJ1-2, with D possibly TRBD1 on 6 matching bases. Trimming left V 6 bases short and J 4 bases short, with 15 bases between. The CDR3 covers 14 residues. The V gene's germline CDR1 is SNHLY and CDR2 FYNNEI. CDR3: CASRGTTGSYGYTF. The CDR3 DNA sequence: TGTGCCAGCAGAGGCACTACAGGGAGCTATGGCTACACCTTC.

CDR3 coding DNA: TGTGCCAGCAGCCCCCCGGGGGGGCAGGGTGAAAAACTGTTTTTT. Its protein is CASSPPGGQGEKLFF. The chain recombines TRBV13 with TRBJ1-4; TRBD1 is a possible D gene (6 bases). The CDR3 is 15 residues long. Germline V gene data show CDR1 as PRHDT and CDR2 as FYEKMQ (reference sequence). The V and J ends lost 5 bases and 7 bases respectively, with 17 bases between them.

This rearrangement joins TRBV25-1 to TRBJ2-2; 11 bases map to TRBD2. There are 14 residues in the CDR3. The ends lost 6 bases at V and 6 bases at J; junction bases unmatched: 3. The germline V gene encodes CDR1 MGHDK and CDR2 SYGVNS. The DNA of the CDR3 is TGTGCCAGCAGGGTAGCGGGAGGGCCCGGGGAGCTGTTTTTT. This encodes CASRVAGGPGELFF.

The chain recombines TRBV19 with TRBJ1-2; D not certain. CDR3 size: 15 residues. V was clipped by 1 base and J by 6 bases, with 15 bases between them. Germline lookup yields CDR1 LNHDA and CDR2 SQIVND (reference sequence). The CDR3, as DNA: TGTGCCAGTAGTATAGGGGCAGGACCCTCTGATGGCTACACCTTC. Residues: CASSIGAGPSDGYTF.

The chain has TRBV6-1 and TRBJ2-7; D gene uncertain. Germline CDR1 is MNHNS and CDR2 is SASEGT. Trimming pared 0 bases from V and 3 bases from J, leaving 12 bases between. The CDR3 has 15 residues. CDR3 amino acids: CASSEAPDARYEQYF. DNA of the CDR3: TGTGCCAGCAGTGAAGCCCCGGACGCTCGCTACGAGCAGTACTTC.

This chain uses TRBV7-8 with TRBJ2-5; D gene uncertain. Germline V gene sequence: CDR1 SGHVS, CDR2 FQNEAQ. Trimming removed 0 bases at V and 5 bases at J, with 13 bases between. This CDR3 has 15 residues. CDR3 loop: CASSLASMSRETQYF. The DNA of the CDR3 is TGTGCCAGCAGCTTAGCGTCTATGAGCCGGGAGACCCAGTACTTC.

V is TRBV7-9 and J is TRBJ2-5; TRBD1 aligns across 7 bases. Per the germline V gene, CDR1 is SEHNR and CDR2 is FQNEAQ (reference sequence). After removal of 6 bases from V and 9 bases from J, the junction contained 16 bases not matched to a gene. CDR3 length equals 15 residues. CDR3 residues: CASSPETGTVASQYF. The CDR3 DNA is TGTGCCAGCAGTCCAGAGACAGGGACAGTTGCGTCCCAGTACTTC. The full variable domain, in which reference TRBV7-9 and TRBJ2-5 provide the parts outside the CDR3, is DTGVSQNPRHKITKRGQNVTFRCDPISEHNRLYWYRQTLGQGPEFLTYFQNEAQLEKSRLLSDRFSAERPKGSFSTLEIQRTEQGDSAMYLCASSPETGTVASQYFGPGTRLLVL.

This rearrangement joins TRBV6-5 to TRBJ2-1, with D uncertain. This CDR3 spans 14 amino acids. V was shortened by 0 bases and J by 7 bases, with 10 bases between the two germline ends. Germline CDR1 and CDR2: MNHEY and SVGAGI. As DNA, the CDR3 is TGTGCCAGCAGTTACTCCCCCGTAGGGAATGAGCAGTTCTTC. Protein product: CASSYSPVGNEQFF.

The gene calls are TRBV5-4 and TRBJ2-7; a possible D gene is TRBD2 (5 bases). Per germline, CDR1 SGHNT and CDR2 YYREEE (reference sequence). Trimming removed 0 bases from V and 3 bases from J, with 13 bases in between. This CDR3 has 15 amino acids. The CDR3 is CASSLAPGYFYEQYF. The CDR3 DNA reads TGTGCCAGCAGCTTGGCCCCGGGGTACTTCTACGAGCAGTACTTC.

The CDR3 DNA sequence: TGTGCCAGCAGTCCCCTCGCAGGGCCCAATGAAAAACTGTTTTTT. It translates to CASSPLAGPNEKLFF. V and J are TRBV6-5 and TRBJ1-4; maybe TRBD1 (5 bases). The V gene's germline CDR1 is MNHEY and CDR2 SVGAGI. V dropped 5 bases and J dropped 5 bases, with 15 bases sitting between them. This CDR3 has 15 residues.

This clone was found once. The V gene is TRBV27, the J gene TRBJ1-5; D not resolved. Germline CDR1 reads MNHEY; CDR2 reads SMNVEV (reference sequence). The V end was cut by 6 bases, the J end by 5 bases, with 14 bases between. The CDR3 has 14 residues. CDR3 coding DNA: TGTGCCAGCAGCCTCCGGGAAGGGCATCAGCCCCAGCATTTT. Protein: CASSLREGHQPQHF.

The chain has TRBV2 and TRBJ2-1; 13 nucleotides align to TRBD2. CDR1 and CDR2 from the germline V gene are SNHLY and FYNNEI. V shed 9 bases and J 9 bases; nucleotides not matched to a gene: 11. This CDR3 region has 15 residues. The CDR3 coding sequence is TGTGCCAGACTCCTCACTAGCGGGAGGGGAGGTGAGCAGTTCTTC. Residues: CARLLTSGRGGEQFF. Based on the CDR3 plus reference TRBV2 and TRBJ2-1, the full variable domain is EPEVTQTPSHQVTQMGQEVILRCVPISNHLYFYWYRQILGQKVEFLVSFYNNEISEKSEIFDDQFSVERPDGSNFTLKIRSTKLEDSAMYFCARLLTSGRGGEQFFGPGTRLTVL.

The chain recombines TRBV29-1 with TRBJ2-1; maybe TRBD2 (5 bases). Germline assignment: CDR1 SQVTM and CDR2 ANQGSEA. This CDR3 contains 15 residues. Trimming removed 4 bases at V and 0 bases at J, with 13 bases between. In nucleotides, the CDR3 is TGCAGCGTTGTCCAAGTGGGGAGCTCCTACAATGAGCAGTTCTTC. This encodes CSVVQVGSSYNEQFF.

The V gene is TRBV27, the J gene TRBJ2-3; D is possibly TRBD2 (6 bases). The length of the CDR3 is 14 residues. Between the trimmed V and J ends, which lost 2 bases and 4 bases, there was a span of 10 bases. Germline V gives CDR1 MNHEY, CDR2 SMNVEV (reference sequence). CDR3 sequence: CASSLAGGADTQYF. As DNA, the CDR3 is TGTGCCAGCAGTTTAGCAGGAGGGGCAGATACGCAGTATTTT.